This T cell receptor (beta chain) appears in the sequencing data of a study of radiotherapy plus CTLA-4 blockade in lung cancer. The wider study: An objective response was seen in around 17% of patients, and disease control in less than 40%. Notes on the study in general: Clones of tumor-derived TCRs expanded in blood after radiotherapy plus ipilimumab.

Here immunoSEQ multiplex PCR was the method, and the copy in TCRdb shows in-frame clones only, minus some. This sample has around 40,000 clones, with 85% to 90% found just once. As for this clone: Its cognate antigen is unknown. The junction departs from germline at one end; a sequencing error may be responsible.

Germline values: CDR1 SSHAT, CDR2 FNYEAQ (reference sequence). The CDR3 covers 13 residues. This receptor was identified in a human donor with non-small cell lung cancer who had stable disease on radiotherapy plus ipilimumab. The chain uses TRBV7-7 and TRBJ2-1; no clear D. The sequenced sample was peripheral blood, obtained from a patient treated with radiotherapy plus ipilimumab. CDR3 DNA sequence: TGTGCTAGCAGCTTCGACTTGAACAATGAGCAGTTCTTC. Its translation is CASSFDLNNEQFF.